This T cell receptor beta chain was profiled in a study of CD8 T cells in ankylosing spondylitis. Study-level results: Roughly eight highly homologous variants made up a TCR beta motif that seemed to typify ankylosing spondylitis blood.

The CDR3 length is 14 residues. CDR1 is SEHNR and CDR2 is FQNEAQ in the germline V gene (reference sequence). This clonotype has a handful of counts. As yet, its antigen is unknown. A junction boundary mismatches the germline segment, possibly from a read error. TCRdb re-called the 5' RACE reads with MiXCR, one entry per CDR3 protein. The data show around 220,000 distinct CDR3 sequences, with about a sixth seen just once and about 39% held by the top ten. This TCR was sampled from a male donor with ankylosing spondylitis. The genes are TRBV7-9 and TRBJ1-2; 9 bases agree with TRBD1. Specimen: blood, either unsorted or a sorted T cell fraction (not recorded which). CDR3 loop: CASSPGTGTQMEKF. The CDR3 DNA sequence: TGTGCCAGCAGCCCCGGGACAGGGACGCAAATGGAGAAATTC. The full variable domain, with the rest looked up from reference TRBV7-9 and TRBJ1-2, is DTGVSQNPRHKITKRGQNVTFRCDPISEHNRLYWYRQTLGQGPEFLTYFQNEAQLEKSRLLSDRFSAERPKGSFSTLEIQRTEQGDSAMYLCASSPGTGTQMEKFGSGTRLTVV.